This paragraph covers one T cell receptor beta chain sequence. A single count supports this clone. Its specific antigen is unknown. No much larger clone is present one base from it, and per-base qualities are unavailable. This sample was taken from a study of blood T cell repertoires in COVID-19 (dated by TCRdb to about 2020). Background on the whole study: Collaborator samples came from the United States, Italy and Spain and covered acute and convalescent phases of COVID-19. The repertoires were made available in a free public database intended to serve as a resource for research on the immune response to SARS-CoV-2. Where available, HLA class I and class II types were taken from metadata supplied by the sample provider and were not determined by assay-based typing. Samples came from the ongoing ImmuneRACE study (first 160 participants) plus 1,254 subjects from 6 global collaborators. The prospective study material was composed of cDNA or gDNA derived from T cells, B-cell-depleted T cells, or PBMCs. Deeply sampled blood TCRbeta repertoires from subjects exposed to, actively infected with, or recovered from COVID-19 were included in the dataset. Sample metadata almost always included a de-identified subject ID, COVID-19 status, age in years and sex. Overall study results and their limits: The amount of clinical and demographic metadata varied by source and participant and was provided uncurated.

The immunoSEQ Assay, a bias-controlled multiplex PCR, was used to amplify TCRbeta CDR3 regions from genomic DNA. The original pipeline was this. The number of nucleated cells in each sample was estimated from the amplification of reference gene primers within the assay. To quantify the absolute abundance of each unique TCRbeta CDR3 rearrangement, sequence reads were collapsed and filtered. For each sample, productive Simpson clonality was calculated by taking the square root of Simpson's diversity index across productive rearrangements. The table was pulled from immuneACCESS by TCRdb, which kept in-frame rearrangements only. Such tables lose some clones; where checked, under half of the loss comes from unresolved V genes, and the rest has no known cause. Clone size and the V and J calls come from that table; the DNA yielded D and trimming. This sample gives around 190,000 clones in total; roughly 90% of them show up just once. The ten biggest clones cover approximately 10% of the sample.

Trimming takes 5 bases from V and 10 bases from J, and the germline ends sit 15 bases apart. From cysteine to phenylalanine, the CDR3 is 13 amino acids long. Solely the CDR3 DNA is kept, with 39 bases framed from the first base. The CDR1 and CDR2 encoded by the germline V gene are MDHEN and SYDVKM. Participants in the prospective study were enrolled through a virtual design, were aged about 18 to 90 years, and lived in 24 United States geographic areas. In the prospective study, participants were assigned to cohorts based on the clinical history participants reported in a screening survey and a study questionnaire. Each participant in the prospective study had whole blood, serum and a nasopharyngeal or oropharyngeal swab collected by mobile phlebotomists. Prospective study participants could optionally give additional blood draws and questionnaires over an approximately two-month period. Before DNA extraction, prospective study blood samples were shipped either frozen or at room temperature.

This sequence originates from a man between 18 and 29 years old with acute COVID-19. The specimen sequenced was PBMCs or T cells enriched from blood (not recorded which). The chain is made from TRBV28 and TRBJ2-1; the D gene lacks a confident call. In nucleotides, the sequence is TGTGCCAGCAGTATTATGTTGGGCCAGGAGCAGTTCTTC. Translated, this gives CASSIMLGQEQFF.